These 22 T cell receptor beta chains were all obtained from the same sample, sequenced in a study of shared clonotypes between healthy human individuals. Sequencing was performed with immunoSEQ multiplex PCR; in TCRdb, only in-frame clones are kept and a portion is missing. The sample shows a few million clones, 90% to 95% of them seen only once. The specimen was naive CD4+ T cells from PBMCs. The sample's subset: CD45RA+ positively selected. The receptors were sampled from a man younger than 30 in good health. Some clones in this sample may be carry-over from other donors' samples.

Comments on this clone: Other DNA sequences in the same sample also yield this CDR3. The chain has TRBV5-1 and TRBJ2-5, with 7 bases that match TRBD1. The CDR3 sequence is 13 residues long. Trimming cost V 4 bases and J 4 bases; bases outside gene matches: 4. Germline-derived CDR1 and CDR2 are SGHRS and YFSETQ. Written as DNA, the CDR3 is TGCGCCAGCAGCCCTGGGACAGTAGAGACCCAGTACTTC. This sequence encodes CASSPGTVETQYF.

The rearrangement uses TRBV28 and TRBJ1-5; no clear D. V was shortened by 10 bases and J by 0 bases, with 13 bases between the two germline ends. The CDR3 has 14 amino acids. The germline CDR1 and CDR2 sequences are MDHEN and SYDVKM. The CDR3 DNA is TGTGCCACCCGATTTAGGCTTAGCAATCAGCCCCAGCATTTT. This encodes CATRFRLSNQPQHF. Variable domain in full (rest from reference TRBV28 and TRBJ1-5): DVKVTQSSRYLVKRTGEKVFLECVQDMDHENMFWYRQDPGLGLRLIYFSYDVKMKEKGDIPEGYSVSREKKERFSLILESASTNQTSMYLCATRFRLSNQPQHFGDGTRLSIL.

The chain combines TRBV29-1 with TRBJ2-5, with D perhaps TRBD2 (5 bases). V lost 5 bases to trimming and J lost 5 bases, with 21 bases between them. The CDR3 is 15 residues long. Germline CDR1 is SQVTM and CDR2 is ANQGSEA. CDR3 sequence: CSVLLPGLPGETQYF. CDR3 DNA: TGCAGCGTTCTCTTACCGGGTCTGCCGGGGGAGACCCAGTACTTC.

This clone was observed once. The CDR3 nucleotides read TGTGCCAGCAGTTCCCCTATTGCTGGGTCCTACAATGAGCAGTTCTTC. It yields the protein CASSSPIAGSYNEQFF. This sequence joins TRBV28 and TRBJ2-1; D call uncertain. CDR1 is MDHEN and CDR2 is SYDVKM in the germline V gene. Trimming shortened V by 4 bases and J by 1 base, and 14 bases separated the two germline ends. The CDR3 is made up of 16 amino acids.

J is TRBJ1-1 and V is TRBV7-9, with 11 bases fitting TRBD1. Germline assignment: CDR1 SEHNR and CDR2 FQNEAQ (reference sequence). The V gene end was trimmed by 2 bases and the J gene end by 10 bases; junction bases not matched to a gene: 9. This CDR3 is built from 15 residues. The CDR3 DNA sequence: TGTGCCAGCAGCTTAATCGGACAGGGGGCGTTGCCAGCTTTCTTT. Its protein product is CASSLIGQGALPAFF.

This sequence joins TRBV11-2 and TRBJ2-2; no clear D. Between the trimmed V and J ends, which lost 1 base and 1 base, there was a span of 7 bases. CDR3 length: 15 residues. Germline assignment: CDR1 SGHAT and CDR2 FQNNGV. The CDR3 here is CASSLALGNTGELFF. CDR3 bases: TGTGCCAGCAGCTTAGCCCTAGGGAACACCGGGGAGCTGTTTTTT.

This clone occurred once. V usage is TRBV7-5 and J usage is TRBJ2-7; the D call of TRBD2 is as the table states it, not checked on the DNA. TRBV7-5 has pseudogene status. CDR3 length: 17 residues. CDR3 residues: CVRSFGVEKARVYEQYF. The CDR3, as DNA: TGTGTCAGAAGCTTCGGGGTAGAGAAGGCCCGGGTCTACGAGCAGTACTTC.

The chain recombines TRBV19 with TRBJ2-3; TRBD1 matches 8 bases. The CDR3 sequence is 15 residues long. With 10 bases clipped from V and 3 bases from J, the junction kept 12 bases outside the gene matches. CDR1 is LNHDA, CDR2 SQIVND, per germline (reference sequence). CDR3 bases: TGTGCCACCGGTGGCATACAGGGGGGAACAGATACGCAGTATTTT. Translated, it gives CATGGIQGGTDTQYF.

This clone was counted a single time. The CDR3 region is CASRRDKPPEQYF. The CDR3, as DNA: TGTGCCAGCAGAAGGGACAAACCCCCCGAGCAGTACTTC. V gene TRBV2 combines with J gene TRBJ2-7, with D possibly being TRBD1 (6 bases). CDR1 and CDR2 (germline): SNHLY, FYNNEI. This CDR3 has 13 amino acids. Trimming took 6 bases from V and 6 from J, leaving 15 bases between them. The full variable domain, rest sourced from reference TRBV2 and TRBJ2-7, is EPEVTQTPSHQVTQMGQEVILRCVPISNHLYFYWYRQILGQKVEFLVSFYNNEISEKSEIFDDQFSVERPDGSNFTLKIRSTKLEDSAMYFCASRRDKPPEQYFGPGTRLTVT.

The chain recombines TRBV6-5 with TRBJ1-1; D gene ambiguous. CDR3 size: 15 residues. Trimming removed 3 bases from V and 1 base from J, with 12 bases in between. Germline V gene sequence: CDR1 MNHEY, CDR2 SVGAGI. The CDR3 nucleotides are TGTGCCAGCAGTTATCAGACCTCAGGGAACACTGAAGCTTTCTTT. Its translation: CASSYQTSGNTEAFF.

A note on this clone: This sample also contains other DNA sequences that code for the same CDR3. This sequence joins TRBV5-1 and TRBJ2-2; no reliable D call. Per germline, CDR1 SGHRS and CDR2 YFSETQ. The CDR3 is 13 residues long. V was cut by 4 bases and J by 3 bases, with 7 bases left in between. The CDR3 loop is CASSRTDTGELFF. CDR3 sequence (DNA): TGCGCCAGCAGCCGGACCGACACCGGGGAGCTGTTTTTT. Combining the CDR3 with reference TRBV5-1 and TRBJ2-2 gives the whole variable domain KAGVTQTPRYLIKTRGQQVTLSCSPISGHRSVSWYQQTPGQGLQFLFEYFSETQRNKGNFPGRFSGRQFSNSRSEMNVSTLELGDSALYLCASSRTDTGELFFGEGSRLTVL.

The chain links TRBV5-4 to TRBJ1-1; D is undetermined. CDR1 is SGHNT and CDR2 is YYREEE in the germline V gene (reference sequence). The CDR3 is made up of 12 amino acids. Trimming took off 0 bases at V and 11 bases at J, with 11 bases between the two ends. In nucleotides, the CDR3 is TGTGCCAGCAGCTTGGTGGGGTCGTGGGCTTTCTTT. Amino acid sequence: CASSLVGSWAFF.

J is TRBJ1-2 and V is TRBV28, with unresolved D. V was clipped by 7 bases and J by 7 bases, with 13 bases between them. This CDR3 region has 12 residues. CDR1 MDHEN and CDR2 SYDVKM come from the germline V gene. CDR3 sequence reads: CASNFGRGGYTF. As DNA, the CDR3 is TGTGCCAGCAATTTCGGACGGGGTGGCTACACCTTC.

V gene TRBV29-1 combines with J gene TRBJ2-5; TRBD2 agrees at 9 bases. Germline assignment: CDR1 SQVTM and CDR2 ANQGSEA. CDR3 length equals 14 residues. J lost 4 bases, V lost 7 bases, and 10 bases had no gene match. The CDR3 coding sequence is TGCAGCGGTGGACTAGCGATCCCCCGAGAGACCCAGTACTTC. Its protein product is CSGGLAIPRETQYF.

CDR3 loop: CAWSTYRGGGVREQFF. The DNA of the CDR3 is TGTGCCTGGAGTACGTACAGGGGCGGCGGGGTTCGTGAGCAGTTCTTC. This sequence joins TRBV30 and TRBJ2-1; TRBD1 might be the D (7 bases). Germline CDR1 reads GTSNPN; CDR2 reads SVGIG (reference sequence). V was cut by 2 bases and J by 9 bases, with 23 bases left in between. The CDR3 is made up of 16 amino acids.

V usage is TRBV5-1 and J usage is TRBJ2-5; TRBD2 aligns across 8 bases. V gave up 7 bases and J gave up 5 bases; unmatched junction bases: 22. Germline-derived CDR1 and CDR2 are SGHRS and YFSETQ. CDR3 length: 18 residues. The CDR3 bases are TGCGCCAGCGGTCGGGGGGGAGCCAGGGTACTCAACATGGAGACCCAGTACTTC. Translation gives CASGRGGARVLNMETQYF.

This clone was seen more than once but under ten times. V and J are TRBV28 and TRBJ1-5; D remains unclear. This CDR3 has 14 amino acids. V was clipped by 6 bases and J by 5 bases, with 14 bases between them. Germline lookup yields CDR1 MDHEN and CDR2 SYDVKM. The CDR3 spells CASSYSREHQPQHF. Written as DNA, the CDR3 is TGTGCCAGCAGCTACAGCAGAGAGCATCAGCCCCAGCATTTT.

CDR3 loop: CASSSGRLNEQFF. The CDR3 DNA follows: TGTGCCAGCAGCTCTGGACGATTAAATGAGCAGTTCTTC. The chain joins TRBV6-6 to TRBJ2-1; the D is unclear. The V end was cut by 6 bases, the J end by 7 bases, with 13 bases between. This CDR3 comprises 13 residues. Germline-derived CDR1 and CDR2 are MNHNY and SVGAGI (reference sequence).

Concerning this clone itself: The sample has other DNA sequences that encode this CDR3 too. This chain links TRBV19 with TRBJ1-1; TRBD1 matches at 8 bases. With V trimmed by 7 bases and J by 11 bases, 6 bases remained unmatched. Germline assignment: CDR1 LNHDA and CDR2 SQIVND (reference sequence). The length of the CDR3 is 11 residues. The CDR3 is CASTRTGRAFF. The CDR3 nucleotides read TGTGCCAGTACCAGGACAGGGAGGGCTTTCTTT.

Concerning this clone: Other DNA variants within this sample encode the same CDR3. The chain couples TRBV28 to TRBJ2-7; 10 positions agree with TRBD2. Germline CDR1 MDHEN, CDR2 SYDVKM. V was clipped by 5 bases and J by 3 bases; unmatched bases: 4. CDR3 length: 14 residues. CDR3 sequence reads: CASSRTSGLYEQYF. CDR3 coding DNA: TGTGCCAGCAGTAGGACTAGCGGCCTCTACGAGCAGTACTTC. The full variable domain, completed using reference TRBV28 and TRBJ2-7, is DVKVTQSSRYLVKRTGEKVFLECVQDMDHENMFWYRQDPGLGLRLIYFSYDVKMKEKGDIPEGYSVSREKKERFSLILESASTNQTSMYLCASSRTSGLYEQYFGPGTRLTVT.

This clone has a handful of counts. The genes are TRBV2 and TRBJ2-5; maybe TRBD1 (5 bases). The CDR3 runs 13 residues. The V and J ends lost 4 bases and 7 bases respectively, with 13 bases between them. CDR1 is SNHLY, CDR2 FYNNEI, per germline. The CDR3 protein is CASSAGPRGTQYF. CDR3 bases: TGTGCCAGCAGTGCAGGGCCAAGAGGGACCCAGTACTTC. Looking up the rest from reference TRBV2 and TRBJ2-5 gives the full variable domain: EPEVTQTPSHQVTQMGQEVILRCVPISNHLYFYWYRQILGQKVEFLVSFYNNEISEKSEIFDDQFSVERPDGSNFTLKIRSTKLEDSAMYFCASSAGPRGTQYFGPGTRLLVL.

To note about this clone: Other nucleotide sequences from this sample produce the same CDR3. This chain joins TRBV5-1 and TRBJ2-3; D remains ambiguous. Trimming pared 4 bases from V and 1 base from J, leaving 13 bases between. The CDR3 totals 15 residues. Germline CDR1 and CDR2: SGHRS and YFSETQ. CDR3 nucleotide sequence: TGCGCCAGCAGCCTTAGGACGGATCGCACAGATACGCAGTATTTT. It codes for CASSLRTDRTDTQYF.